Listed here are 8 T cell receptor beta chains from one sample, sequenced in a study of T cells in Graves' hyperthyroidism and ophthalmopathy. TCR beta CDR3 regions were amplified from RNA. TCR CDR3 underwent first-round RT-PCR with the HTBI primer set. Each CDR3 protein gets one entry after TCRdb re-called the multiplex PCR reads with MiXCR. The table has a few hundred thousand distinct CDR3 sequences, around 20% seen once. The sequenced sample was blood. The receptors originated from a woman aged 45-65 years with Graves' hyperthyroidism.

The V call is TRBV27, the J call TRBJ2-2; D unclear. Trimming took off 3 bases at V and 5 bases at J, with 10 bases between the two ends. Looked up from germline, CDR1 is MNHEY and CDR2 is SMNVEV (reference sequence). The CDR3 runs to 14 residues. CDR3 in DNA: TGTGCCAGCAGTTTTCGCGGACCGACCGGGGAGCTGTTTTTT. It codes for CASSFRGPTGELFF.

The J gene is TRBJ1-1, the V gene TRBV19; D gene ambiguous. Between the trimmed V and J ends, which lost 1 base and 4 bases, there was a span of 7 bases. This CDR3 has 13 residues. CDR1 and CDR2 from the germline V gene are LNHDA and SQIVND (reference sequence). CDR3 residues: CASSIGEFTEAFF. DNA for the CDR3: TGTGCCAGTAGTATAGGGGAGTTCACTGAAGCTTTCTTT.

This clonotype occurred many times. V usage is TRBV24-1 and J usage is TRBJ2-2; unclear D gene. Germline lookup yields CDR1 KGHDR and CDR2 SFDVKD. The CDR3 is 12 amino acids. V lost 8 bases and J 4 bases, leaving 7 bases between the germline ends. CDR3 region: CATTSFTGELFF. The CDR3 bases are TGTGCCACCACATCTTTCACCGGGGAGCTGTTTTTT.

This clonotype came up many times. This chain connects TRBV28 to TRBJ1-5, with 9 bases lining up with TRBD1. From germline, CDR1 is MDHEN and CDR2 SYDVKM. V shed 5 bases, J shed 6 bases, and the junction held 11 bases outside the gene matches. This CDR3 has 16 residues. The DNA for the CDR3 is TGTGCCAGCAGTGTGGACAGGGGCGTGAAGTTTCAGCCCCAGCATTTT. Translating it yields CASSVDRGVKFQPQHF. The full variable domain, its missing parts supplied by reference TRBV28 and TRBJ1-5, is DVKVTQSSRYLVKRTGEKVFLECVQDMDHENMFWYRQDPGLGLRLIYFSYDVKMKEKGDIPEGYSVSREKKERFSLILESASTNQTSMYLCASSVDRGVKFQPQHFGDGTRLSIL.

Ten or more counts support this clonotype. The chain has TRBV20-1 and TRBJ2-5; perhaps TRBD1 as D (6 bases). Germline-derived CDR1 and CDR2 are DFQATT and SNEGSKA (reference sequence). The CDR3 sequence is 12 residues long. Trimming pared 5 bases from V and 5 bases from J, leaving 12 bases between. The CDR3 DNA reads as TGCAGTGCTTCACAGGGTAGCGAGACCCAGTACTTC. It encodes CSASQGSETQYF.

CDR3: CASRTDGHSGNTIYF. For the CDR3, the DNA is TGTGCCAGCAGGACGGACGGGCACTCTGGAAACACCATATATTTT. The rearrangement uses TRBV28 and TRBJ1-3, with no clear D. Trimming took 6 bases from V and 0 from J, leaving 12 bases between them. The length of the CDR3 is 15 residues. Germline V gene data show CDR1 as MDHEN and CDR2 as SYDVKM.

With respect to this clonotype: Relative to the germline gene, one junction end is altered; a read error may explain this. The genes are TRBV29-1 and TRBJ2-7, with 9 bases aligning to TRBD1. Germline CDR1 reads SQVTM; CDR2 reads ANQGSEA. The CDR3 consists of 14 residues. The CDR3 spells CSVGDRGSSYGQYF. The CDR3 DNA sequence: TGCAGCGTGGGCGACAGGGGGTCCTCCTACGGGCAGTACTTC.

In this sample, this clonotype turned up many times. The J gene is TRBJ2-5, the V gene TRBV7-9; no clear D gene. V was pared by 3 bases and J by 0 bases, with 5 bases between. The CDR3 runs to 13 residues. CDR1 and CDR2 (germline): SEHNR, FQNEAQ (reference sequence). This CDR3 is CASSFVNQETQYF. Here the CDR3 DNA reads TGTGCCAGCAGCTTTGTCAACCAAGAGACCCAGTACTTC. The entire variable domain, with the rest obtained from reference TRBV7-9 and TRBJ2-5, is as follows: DTGVSQNPRHKITKRGQNVTFRCDPISEHNRLYWYRQTLGQGPEFLTYFQNEAQLEKSRLLSDRFSAERPKGSFSTLEIQRTEQGDSAMYLCASSFVNQETQYFGPGTRLLVL.